The clone carrying this TCR beta chain was seen repeatedly, ten times or more. With a J-beta primer mix and a sample-barcoded 5' primer, a second PCR ran roughly 6 to 12 cycles. One entry per CDR3 protein results from TCRdb running MiXCR on the 5' RACE reads. The sample shows under 750,000 distinct CDR3 sequences, roughly 43% of them seen only once. The source of the sample is a study of blood T cells in healthy people across ages. This CDR3 comprises 13 residues. Germline V gene data show CDR1 as DFQATT and CDR2 as SNEGSKA (reference sequence). Between the trimmed V and J ends, which lost 5 bases and 11 bases, there was a span of 21 bases.

The chain couples TRBV20-1 to TRBJ1-1; the D gene is possibly TRBD1 (6 bases). Sequencing was carried out using blood. The source is a man older than 75 in good health. The CDR3 nucleotides are TGCAGTGCTCTGGGGGGCGCCAGGAGTGAGGCTTTCTTT. Amino acid sequence: CSALGGARSEAFF.